A single sample gave rise to the 16 T cell receptor beta chains below, sequenced in a study of T cell responses to AZD1222 COVID-19 vaccine (TCRdb year 2021). This specimen's time point label, interpreted: baseline before first vaccination. Library generation was performed with the immunoSEQ multiplex PCR assay. Entries here come from immuneACCESS through TCRdb and include only in-frame sequences with V and J called. Some clones fail to appear in such tables; in the studies checked, an unresolved V gene covers under half of the shortfall, and the cause of the remainder is unknown. The sample table holds some 130,000 clones, of which 90% to 95% were seen once. 1.6% of the sample belongs to the ten largest clones. Sample: peripheral blood, taken on day 0 of AZD1222 vaccination. Receptors originate from an adult in good health.

This chain links TRBV9 with TRBJ2-1, with 10 nucleotides matching TRBD2. CDR1 and CDR2 (germline): SGDLS, YYNGEE. The CDR3 length is 16 residues. The V gene end was trimmed by 3 bases and the J gene end by 2 bases; junction bases not matched to a gene: 5. This CDR3 is CASSESSGGTYNEQFF. In DNA form, the CDR3 reads TGTGCCAGCAGCGAGTCTAGCGGGGGTACCTACAATGAGCAGTTCTTC.

The genes are TRBV9 and TRBJ2-3; D unresolved. From germline, CDR1 is SGDLS and CDR2 YYNGEE. The CDR3 extends over 14 amino acids. V lost 0 bases and J 0 bases, leaving 5 bases between the germline ends. The CDR3 sequence is CASSVGPSTDTQYF. In DNA form, the CDR3 reads TGTGCCAGCAGCGTAGGACCTAGCACAGATACGCAGTATTTT.

This sequence joins TRBV4-3 and TRBJ1-4; 7 bases map to TRBD1. The junction had 8 bases not matched to a gene; V was cut back by 0 bases and J by 7 bases. CDR3 size: 16 residues. CDR1 LGHNA and CDR2 YSLEER come from the germline V gene. The DNA of the CDR3 is TGCGCCAGCAGCCAAGATCGGAACAGGGGAGGTGAAAAACTGTTTTTT. The encoded protein is CASSQDRNRGGEKLFF.

This chain links TRBV7-2 with TRBJ1-1; D gene unclear. Germline values: CDR1 SGHTA, CDR2 FQGNSA. The V and J ends lost 5 bases and 2 bases respectively, with 15 bases between them. This CDR3 has 15 amino acids. The CDR3 sequence: CASSLLLGVNTEAFF. CDR3 bases: TGTGCCAGCAGCCTCCTTCTCGGAGTTAACACTGAAGCTTTCTTT.

The genes are TRBV7-3 and TRBJ2-1; TRBD2 aligns across 9 bases. Germline CDR1 SGHTA, CDR2 FQGTGA. The CDR3 is 16 amino acids. V was pared by 5 bases and J by 8 bases, with 13 bases of the junction left unmatched. CDR3 residues: CASSVHGAGGPYEQFF. For the CDR3, the DNA is TGTGCCAGCAGCGTCCATGGTGCGGGAGGGCCTTATGAGCAGTTCTTC.

This clone showed up just once. This chain connects TRBV11-2 to TRBJ2-1, with no clear D. This CDR3 is 12 amino acids long. Trimming cost V 7 bases and J 5 bases, with 9 bases left between them. Germline CDR1 SGHAT, CDR2 FQNNGV. CDR3 nucleotide sequence: TGTGCCAGCATCACCGAGGACAATGAGCAGTTCTTC. Encoded protein: CASITEDNEQFF.

The chain employs TRBV19 and TRBJ1-5; D may be TRBD1 (6 bases). Germline-derived CDR1 and CDR2 are LNHDA and SQIVND (reference sequence). The CDR3 runs 17 residues. V lost 7 bases, J lost 4 bases, and 23 bases lay in between. The CDR3 loop reads CASTAGRGGQRNQPQHF. In nucleotides, the CDR3 is TGTGCCAGTACCGCCGGGCGGGGGGGGCAGCGAAATCAGCCCCAGCATTTT.

The chain has TRBV7-2 and TRBJ2-7; possible D gene TRBD2, 6 bases. Trimming left V 4 bases short and J 3 bases short, with 16 bases between. Germline V gene data show CDR1 as SGHTA and CDR2 as FQGNSA. This CDR3 spans 15 amino acids. CDR3 in DNA: TGTGCCAGCAGCTATAATGGCGGGACCAGCTACGAGCAGTACTTC. This sequence encodes CASSYNGGTSYEQYF.

The rearrangement uses TRBV27 and TRBJ2-5; D uncertain. The CDR3 loop spans 13 amino acids. Germline V gene lookup returns CDR1 MNHEY and CDR2 SMNVEV (reference sequence). V gave up 3 bases and J gave up 5 bases, with 10 bases separating them. The CDR3 is CASSFAFRETQYF. The DNA of the CDR3 is TGTGCCAGCAGTTTTGCGTTTCGGGAGACCCAGTACTTC.

The rearrangement uses TRBV28 and TRBJ2-1; 14 nucleotides agree with TRBD2. CDR3 size: 14 residues. Germline V lookup: CDR1 MDHEN, CDR2 SYDVKM. The ends lost 8 bases at V and 5 bases at J; junction bases unmatched: 2. The CDR3 DNA reads as TGTGCCAGCGGGACTAGCGGGGGTAACAATGAGCAGTTCTTC. Translation: CASGTSGGNNEQFF.

J is TRBJ1-6 and V is TRBV27; D call uncertain. The germline V gene encodes CDR1 MNHEY and CDR2 SMNVEV (reference sequence). The V end was cut by 7 bases, the J end by 10 bases, with 23 bases between. This CDR3 contains 16 residues. CDR3 sequence: CASKLDTLAGVSPLHF. CDR3 sequence (DNA): TGTGCCAGCAAACTGGATACTCTTGCCGGTGTCTCACCCCTCCACTTT.

The V call is TRBV15, the J call TRBJ1-3, with D possibly TRBD1 on 5 matching bases. This CDR3 region has 16 residues. CDR1 is LNHNV, CDR2 YYDKDF, per germline (reference sequence). V was clipped by 5 bases and J by 2 bases, with 16 bases between them. The CDR3 is CATSRGAVFAGNTIYF. As DNA, the CDR3 is TGTGCCACCAGCCGTGGGGCCGTGTTTGCTGGAAACACCATATATTTT.

This clone was detected once. The V and J genes are TRBV12-3 or TRBV12-4 and TRBJ1-2; D is unresolved. Between the trimmed V and J ends, which lost 10 bases and 4 bases, there was a span of 13 bases. The length of the CDR3 is 12 residues. CDR3 DNA: TGTGCCACCGACGGGTTGAGCTATGGCTACACCTTC. This codes for CATDGLSYGYTF.

The chain recombines TRBV5-1 with TRBJ2-1; 15 positions agree with TRBD2. The germline CDR1 and CDR2 sequences are SGHRS and YFSETQ. With 4 bases clipped from V and 0 bases from J, the junction kept 8 bases outside the gene matches. The CDR3 totals 19 residues. The CDR3 reads CASSRTSGRADSSYNEQFF. The CDR3 DNA follows: TGCGCCAGCAGCCGGACTAGCGGGAGGGCCGACAGCTCCTACAATGAGCAGTTCTTC.

The chain has TRBV9 and TRBJ1-1; D remains unclear. Per the germline V gene, CDR1 is SGDLS and CDR2 is YYNGEE. The CDR3 covers 15 residues. V lost 0 bases, J lost 4 bases, and 13 bases lay in between. The CDR3 DNA reads TGTGCCAGCAGCGTAGATCCTCTCCGGAGCACTGAAGCTTTCTTT. Its translation is CASSVDPLRSTEAFF.

The chain is built from TRBV12-3 or TRBV12-4 and TRBJ1-2; D might be TRBD1 (5 bases). Trimming removed 3 bases from V and 4 bases from J, with 9 bases in between. The CDR3 totals 13 residues. The CDR3 reads CASSFGTAYGYTF. The CDR3 nucleotides are TGTGCCAGCAGTTTCGGGACGGCCTATGGCTACACCTTC.